This is a list of T cell receptor beta chains from one sample in a study of blood T cell repertoires in COVID-19. The method was immunoSEQ multiplex PCR; TCRdb's version includes in-frame clones alone and lacks a portion of them. This table has about 360,000 clones, around nine tenths appearing once. Sequencing was carried out using peripheral blood. These receptors were collected from a human donor in a cohort sampled during active COVID-19. CDR3s include the opening cysteine and the closing phenylalanine or tryptophan. The D gene is left open where the match is weak. Clone size is not always given. Where it is, it says once, few, many or a class for expanded clones.

>TRBD2|TRBJ2-5|TRBV2|15|.
TGTGCCAGCAGTGTTGTAGCGGGGGGAGGGGAGACCCAGTACTTC
CASSVVAGGGETQYF
>.|TRBJ2-5|TRBV2|14|.
TGTGCCAGCATTCAAAAATTGTACCAAGAGACCCAGTACTTC
CASIQKLYQETQYF
>TRBD2|TRBJ2-3|TRBV5-6|18|few
TGTGCCAGCAGCTTGTCGGGTTATAGCGGGAGGATCACAGATACGCAGTATTTT
CASSLSGYSGRITDTQYF
>.|TRBJ1-2|TRBV6-1|11|.
TGTGCCAGCAGTGAAGTATCCGGCTACACCTTC
CASSEVSGYTF
>.|TRBJ1-2|TRBV7-2|16|.
TGTGCCAGCAGCTTAGTAGGGGGGGGGAGTAACTATGGCTACACCTTC
CASSLVGGGSNYGYTF
>TRBD2|TRBJ2-7|TRBV4-1|15|.
TGCGCCAGCAGCCAAGAGGTAGCGGGCTCCTACGAGCAGTACTTC
CASSQEVAGSYEQYF
>.|TRBJ1-5|TRBV6-5|13|once
TGTGCCAGCATGCGGGGTGAAGGTCAGCCCCAGCATTTT
CASMRGEGQPQHF
>.|TRBJ2-1|TRBV5-8|14|.
TGTGCCACCCGTCTGAGGGTCTCCTACAATGAGCAGTTCTTC
CATRLRVSYNEQFF
>.|TRBJ2-5|TRBV11-2|18|.
TGTGCCAGCAGCTTATCGGTTTGGGTTAGCCGCGGGGCCGAGACCCAGTACTTC
CASSLSVWVSRGAETQYF
>TRBD2|TRBJ2-1|TRBV7-8|18|.
TGTGCCAGCAGCTTTTCTAGGACTAGCGGGATGGAAGGGAATGAGCAGTTCTTC
CASSFSRTSGMEGNEQFF
>TRBD2|TRBJ2-2|TRBV4-1|18|many
TGCGCCAGCAGCCAACTAAGACTAGCGCGAGAGGGGTCCGGGGAGCTGTTTTTT
CASSQLRLAREGSGELFF
>TRBD2|TRBJ2-1|TRBV7-8|15|.
TGTGCCAGCAGCGACCCCGGGACTAGCGAGCATGAGCAGTTCTTC
CASSDPGTSEHEQFF
>TRBD2|TRBJ2-1|TRBV29-1|17|.
TGCAGCGCAGAAGGACTAGCGGGAGCCCGCTCCTACAATGAGCAGTTCTTC
CSAEGLAGARSYNEQFF
>TRBD1|TRBJ1-1|TRBV18|14|.
TGTGCCAGCTCACCCGGACAGGGCTACACTGAAGCTTTCTTT
CASSPGQGYTEAFF
>TRBD2|TRBJ2-1|TRBV10-3|15|once
TGTGCCATCAGTGATATAGCGGGGGGCAACAATGAGCAGTTCTTC
CAISDIAGGNNEQFF
>.|TRBJ1-1|TRBV7-9|13|.
TGTGCCAGCAGTCAAAGGCGGGACACTGAAGCTTTCTTT
CASSQRRDTEAFF
>TRBD1|TRBJ2-5|TRBV7-9|14|.
TGTGCCAGCAGCTACTGGGACAGAGGGGAGACCCAGTACTTC
CASSYWDRGETQYF
>TRBD1|TRBJ2-1|TRBV3-1/TRBV3-2|16|.
TGTGCCAGCAGCCAAGTTTCCAGGGGGCCGGGCAATGAGCAGTTCTTC
CASSQVSRGPGNEQFF
>.|TRBJ2-5|TRBV5-1|12|.
TGCGCCAGCACCGACAGTCAAGAGACCCAGTACTTC
CASTDSQETQYF
>TRBD1|TRBJ1-6|TRBV7-9|14|.
TGTGCCAGCAGCCAGGGACAGCGTAATTCACCCCTCCACTTT
CASSQGQRNSPLHF
>.|TRBJ1-1|TRBV3-1/TRBV3-2|16|.
TGTGCCAGCAGCCAAGGCGTCACAGGGCGGAACACTGAAGCTTTCTTT
CASSQGVTGRNTEAFF
>.|TRBJ1-6|TRBV5-6|14|few
TGTGCCAGCAGAACGGGATCCTATAATTCACCCCTCCACTTT
CASRTGSYNSPLHF
>.|TRBJ2-5|TRBV12-3/TRBV12-4|11|.
TGTGCCAGCAGTTTGGGCGAGACCCAGTACTTC
CASSLGETQYF
>.|TRBJ2-1|TRBV5-1|12|few
TGCGCCAGCAGCTTGGCGGCGGGTGAGCAGTTCTTC
CASSLAAGEQFF
>TRBD2|TRBJ2-3|TRBV2|15|.
TGTGCCAGCAAACTAGCGGGGGGCTCCCTGGATACGCAGTATTTT
CASKLAGGSLDTQYF
>TRBD1|TRBJ2-5|TRBV18|14|once
TGTGCCAGCTCACCGGGACAGGTCCAAGAGACCCAGTACTTC
CASSPGQVQETQYF
>.|TRBJ1-3|TRBV10-3|13|few
TGTGCCATCAGTGCATCAGGGGGAAACACCATATATTTT
CAISASGGNTIYF
>TRBD2|TRBJ2-3|TRBV10-3|19|.
TGTGCCATCAGTGAGACTCCGGGACTAGCGGGAGTTTCGACAGATACGCAGTATTTT
CAISETPGLAGVSTDTQYF
>.|TRBJ2-2|TRBV7-3|14|.
TGTGCCAGCAGCAACGCGGGCAGAGCCGGGGAGCTGTTTTTT
CASSNAGRAGELFF
>TRBD1|TRBJ1-6|TRBV28|16|.
TGTGCCAGCAGTTCGCTTCCGGGACAGGGTAATTCACCCCTCCACTTT
CASSSLPGQGNSPLHF
>TRBD1|TRBJ2-3|TRBV11-2|15|.
TGTGCCAGCAGCTTCCCGGGACAGGGCACAGATACGCAGTATTTT
CASSFPGQGTDTQYF
>TRBD1|TRBJ1-5|TRBV7-6|15|.
TGTGCCAGCAGCTCGGGACAGTATAGCAATCAGCCCCAGCATTTT
CASSSGQYSNQPQHF
>.|TRBJ1-1|TRBV5-6|13|.
TGTGCCAGCAGCTGGGGGCATCTCACTGAAGCTTTCTTT
CASSWGHLTEAFF
>.|TRBJ2-1|TRBV19|18|.
TGTGCCAGTAGTACCACGCTACCCCAGGGTATCATTAACAATGAGCAGTTCTTC
CASSTTLPQGIINNEQFF
>TRBD2|TRBJ2-7|TRBV5-4|16|.
TGTGCCAGCAGCTTGGACCGGGAGGAGGCCCCCTACGAGCAGTACTTC
CASSLDREEAPYEQYF
>TRBD2|TRBJ2-3|TRBV4-1|17|.
TGCGCCAGCAGCCAAGGGGCGGGAGGGCCCGGCACAGATACGCAGTATTTT
CASSQGAGGPGTDTQYF